A selection of T cell receptor beta chains follows, all from one sample in a study of blood T cell repertoires in COVID-19. Assay: immunoSEQ multiplex PCR; the TCRdb copy retains only in-frame clones and omits some. The profile shows more than 250,000 clones, approximately 78% of them singletons. Sequenced material: PBMCs or T cells enriched from blood (not recorded which). These receptors were taken from a middle-aged man who had been exposed to COVID-19. The CDR3 runs from the conserved cysteine through the conserved F or W. A D gene is named only where the DNA matches it firmly. Expanded clones get a size class; other rows say once, few or many, or leave the size out.

clone size: .
J gene: TRBJ1-4
D gene: TRBD1
V gene: TRBV7-9
CDR3 protein: CASSLGTGQTTNEKLFF
CDR3 DNA: TGTGCCAGCAGCTTAGGGACAGGACAAACAACTAATGAAAAACTGTTTTTT

clone size: .
J gene: TRBJ2-7
D gene: TRBD1
V gene: TRBV6-4
CDR3 protein: CASSDSSTHYQPGTGTHEQYF
CDR3 DNA: TGTGCCAGCAGTGACTCATCGACCCATTATCAACCCGGGACAGGTACTCACGAGCAGTACTTC

clone size: .
J gene: TRBJ2-1
D gene: TRBD2
V gene: TRBV19
CDR3 protein: CASKRAGVEEQFF
CDR3 DNA: TGTGCCAGTAAACGGGCGGGAGTGGAGGAGCAGTTCTTC

clone size: .
J gene: TRBJ2-1
D gene: TRBD1
V gene: TRBV2
CDR3 protein: CASSERQGAYNEQFF
CDR3 DNA: TGTGCCAGCAGTGAACGACAGGGGGCTTACAATGAGCAGTTCTTC

clone size: .
J gene: TRBJ1-2
D gene: .
V gene: TRBV30
CDR3 protein: CAWSLIGRTYGYTF
CDR3 DNA: TGTGCCTGGAGCCTAATAGGGAGAACTTATGGCTACACCTTC

clone size: .
J gene: TRBJ1-5
D gene: TRBD1
V gene: TRBV6-4
CDR3 protein: CASSADRGGQPQHF
CDR3 DNA: TGTGCCAGCAGTGCGGACAGGGGAGGCCAGCCCCAGCATTTT

clone size: .
J gene: TRBJ1-1
D gene: .
V gene: TRBV27
CDR3 protein: CASRGGTAAGTEAFF
CDR3 DNA: TGTGCCAGCAGGGGGGGTACAGCAGCTGGGACTGAAGCTTTCTTT

clone size: .
J gene: TRBJ2-2
D gene: TRBD1
V gene: TRBV6-1
CDR3 protein: CASSEGTGDAGELFF
CDR3 DNA: TGTGCCAGCAGTGAAGGGACAGGGGATGCCGGGGAGCTGTTTTTT

clone size: once
J gene: TRBJ1-1
D gene: .
V gene: TRBV27
CDR3 protein: CASRDYRAKNTEAFF
CDR3 DNA: TGTGCCAGCAGAGACTACAGGGCCAAGAACACTGAAGCTTTCTTT

clone size: .
J gene: TRBJ1-1
D gene: .
V gene: TRBV6-5
CDR3 protein: CASSTPTGGHTEAFF
CDR3 DNA: TGTGCCAGCAGTACCCCCACGGGGGGACACACTGAAGCTTTCTTT

clone size: .
J gene: TRBJ2-7
D gene: .
V gene: TRBV30
CDR3 protein: CAWNHSPGGEQYF
CDR3 DNA: TGTGCCTGGAACCACAGCCCCGGGGGCGAGCAGTACTTC

clone size: .
J gene: TRBJ2-2
D gene: TRBD1
V gene: TRBV24-1
CDR3 protein: CATSRQGNTGELFF
CDR3 DNA: TGTGCCACCAGTAGACAGGGCAACACCGGGGAGCTGTTTTTT

clone size: .
J gene: TRBJ1-1
D gene: .
V gene: TRBV10-3
CDR3 protein: CAITELLMNTEAFF
CDR3 DNA: TGTGCCATCACCGAGCTACTTATGAACACTGAAGCTTTCTTT

clone size: .
J gene: TRBJ2-5
D gene: TRBD1
V gene: TRBV4-1
CDR3 protein: CASSLQGRGRGETQYF
CDR3 DNA: TGCGCCAGCAGCCTCCAGGGCAGGGGGCGAGGAGAGACCCAGTACTTC

clone size: .
J gene: TRBJ2-1
D gene: .
V gene: TRBV5-1
CDR3 protein: CASSLGSHTNEQFF
CDR3 DNA: TGCGCCAGCAGCCTCGGGTCGCACACTAATGAGCAGTTCTTC

clone size: .
J gene: TRBJ2-1
D gene: TRBD2
V gene: TRBV5-1
CDR3 protein: CASSLQGLAGGDEQFF
CDR3 DNA: TGCGCCAGCAGCTTACAGGGTCTAGCGGGAGGTGATGAGCAGTTCTTC

clone size: .
J gene: TRBJ2-1
D gene: .
V gene: TRBV3-1/TRBV3-2
CDR3 protein: CASSQTGSGNNEQFF
CDR3 DNA: TGTGCCAGCAGCCAAACGGGGAGTGGGAACAATGAGCAGTTCTTC

clone size: .
J gene: TRBJ2-5
D gene: .
V gene: TRBV20-1
CDR3 protein: CSASLYKETQYF
CDR3 DNA: TGCAGTGCTAGTCTTTACAAAGAGACCCAGTACTTC

clone size: .
J gene: TRBJ2-3
D gene: .
V gene: TRBV14
CDR3 protein: CASSQEVGSPSTDTQYF
CDR3 DNA: TGTGCCAGCAGCCAAGAAGTTGGTAGTCCTAGCACAGATACGCAGTATTTT

clone size: .
J gene: TRBJ1-4
D gene: TRBD1
V gene: TRBV6-5
CDR3 protein: CASSYSQGALFF
CDR3 DNA: TGTGCCAGCAGTTACTCGCAGGGGGCCCTGTTTTTT

clone size: .
J gene: TRBJ1-3
D gene: TRBD1
V gene: TRBV29-1
CDR3 protein: CSVVRPRDRAGNTIYF
CDR3 DNA: TGCAGCGTTGTACGACCACGGGACAGAGCTGGAAACACCATATATTTT

clone size: .
J gene: TRBJ2-3
D gene: .
V gene: TRBV4-1
CDR3 protein: CASSQERYQASTDTQYF
CDR3 DNA: TGCGCCAGCAGCCAAGAGCGGTACCAAGCTAGCACAGATACGCAGTATTTT

clone size: .
J gene: TRBJ2-3
D gene: .
V gene: TRBV7-9
CDR3 protein: CASSLSSRRTDTQYF
CDR3 DNA: TGTGCCAGCAGCTTATCTAGCAGACGGACAGATACGCAGTATTTT

clone size: .
J gene: TRBJ1-1
D gene: TRBD1
V gene: TRBV10-3
CDR3 protein: CAVTGGVLNTEAFF
CDR3 DNA: TGTGCCGTTACAGGGGGGGTCCTGAACACTGAAGCTTTCTTT

clone size: .
J gene: TRBJ2-7
D gene: TRBD2
V gene: TRBV24-1
CDR3 protein: CATSDSRLAGVSYEQYF
CDR3 DNA: TGTGCCACCAGTGATTCCCGACTAGCGGGAGTTTCCTACGAGCAGTACTTC

clone size: .
J gene: TRBJ2-2
D gene: .
V gene: TRBV9
CDR3 protein: CASSVAPSAGTGELFF
CDR3 DNA: TGTGCCAGCAGCGTAGCACCATCCGCGGGGACCGGGGAGCTGTTTTTT

clone size: .
J gene: TRBJ2-5
D gene: .
V gene: TRBV7-9
CDR3 protein: CASSLVGEGEETQYF
CDR3 DNA: TGTGCCAGCAGCTTAGTAGGGGAAGGGGAAGAGACCCAGTACTTC

clone size: few
J gene: TRBJ2-1
D gene: TRBD2
V gene: TRBV6-5
CDR3 protein: CASMGGGNEQFF
CDR3 DNA: TGTGCCAGCATGGGGGGAGGGAATGAGCAGTTCTTC

clone size: .
J gene: TRBJ2-7
D gene: .
V gene: TRBV19
CDR3 protein: CASLGAGPYEQYF
CDR3 DNA: TGTGCCAGCCTAGGGGCTGGACCCTACGAGCAGTACTTC

clone size: .
J gene: TRBJ1-5
D gene: .
V gene: TRBV2
CDR3 protein: CASRRSEDQPQHF
CDR3 DNA: TGTGCCAGCAGACGGTCGGAGGATCAGCCCCAGCATTTT

clone size: .
J gene: TRBJ2-7
D gene: .
V gene: TRBV11-2
CDR3 protein: CASSLGGSTYEQYF
CDR3 DNA: TGTGCCAGCAGCTTAGGCGGCAGCACCTACGAGCAGTACTTC

clone size: .
J gene: TRBJ1-4
D gene: .
V gene: TRBV7-2
CDR3 protein: CASSLSKPNEKLFF
CDR3 DNA: TGTGCCAGCAGCCTATCAAAACCTAATGAAAAACTGTTTTTT

clone size: .
J gene: TRBJ1-1
D gene: .
V gene: TRBV20-1
CDR3 protein: CSAPGGERAFF
CDR3 DNA: TGCAGTGCGCCGGGGGGAGAACGAGCTTTCTTT

clone size: .
J gene: TRBJ1-3
D gene: TRBD1
V gene: TRBV4-1
CDR3 protein: CASRDGQVLKGFSGNTIYF
CDR3 DNA: TGCGCCAGCAGAGACGGACAGGTCCTGAAAGGGTTCTCTGGAAACACCATATATTTT

clone size: .
J gene: TRBJ1-1
D gene: .
V gene: TRBV7-8
CDR3 protein: CASSSGGNTEAFF
CDR3 DNA: TGTGCCAGCAGCTCGGGGGGGAACACTGAAGCTTTCTTT

clone size: .
J gene: TRBJ1-5
D gene: .
V gene: TRBV5-8
CDR3 protein: CASSLRIRAGGQPQHF
CDR3 DNA: TGTGCCAGCAGCTTGCGGATAAGGGCCGGGGGTCAGCCCCAGCATTTT

clone size: .
J gene: TRBJ1-6
D gene: TRBD1
V gene: TRBV5-1
CDR3 protein: CASSLRPPGQGRNSPLHF
CDR3 DNA: TGCGCCAGCAGCCTCCGTCCCCCCGGACAGGGACGCAATTCACCCCTCCACTTT

clone size: .
J gene: TRBJ1-2
D gene: .
V gene: TRBV30
CDR3 protein: CAWRRSRAGTF
CDR3 DNA: TGTGCCTGGAGAAGGTCCCGGGCGGGCACCTTC

clone size: .
J gene: TRBJ2-5
D gene: TRBD1
V gene: TRBV10-3
CDR3 protein: CAIGGQGVLETQYF
CDR3 DNA: TGTGCCATCGGAGGACAGGGAGTTTTAGAGACCCAGTACTTC

clone size: .
J gene: TRBJ2-3
D gene: .
V gene: TRBV7-7
CDR3 protein: CASNQPTGLFTDTQYF
CDR3 DNA: TGTGCTAGCAACCAGCCGACGGGTCTCTTCACAGATACGCAGTATTTT

clone size: once
J gene: TRBJ2-3
D gene: TRBD2
V gene: TRBV10-1
CDR3 protein: CASSDFGTSEADTQYF
CDR3 DNA: TGCGCCAGCAGTGATTTCGGGACTAGCGAGGCAGATACGCAGTATTTT

clone size: .
J gene: TRBJ1-1
D gene: TRBD1
V gene: TRBV2
CDR3 protein: CASRGTGMNTEAFF
CDR3 DNA: TGTGCCAGCAGAGGGACAGGGATGAACACTGAAGCTTTCTTT

clone size: .
J gene: TRBJ1-2
D gene: TRBD1
V gene: TRBV2
CDR3 protein: CASSYQQGAYYGYTF
CDR3 DNA: TGTGCCAGCAGTTACCAACAGGGGGCCTACTATGGCTACACCTTC

clone size: once
J gene: TRBJ2-3
D gene: TRBD2
V gene: TRBV19
CDR3 protein: CASSRLAAGTDTQYF
CDR3 DNA: TGTGCCAGTAGCCGTCTAGCGGCCGGCACAGATACGCAGTATTTT

clone size: .
J gene: TRBJ2-7
D gene: TRBD2
V gene: TRBV7-9
CDR3 protein: CASSEGLAGSYEQYF
CDR3 DNA: TGTGCCAGCAGTGAGGGACTAGCGGGATCCTACGAGCAGTACTTC

clone size: .
J gene: TRBJ2-1
D gene: .
V gene: TRBV5-4
CDR3 protein: CASSLGLGIQGVAQFF
CDR3 DNA: TGTGCCAGCAGCTTGGGCCTTGGGATACAGGGCGTGGCGCAGTTCTTC

clone size: .
J gene: TRBJ2-3
D gene: TRBD1
V gene: TRBV7-8
CDR3 protein: CASSPWTGGIGDTQYF
CDR3 DNA: TGTGCCAGCAGCCCTTGGACAGGGGGTATTGGAGATACGCAGTATTTT

clone size: .
J gene: TRBJ2-7
D gene: .
V gene: TRBV19
CDR3 protein: CASSIDRGGYEQYF
CDR3 DNA: TGTGCCAGTAGTATCGACAGGGGAGGGTACGAGCAGTACTTC

clone size: .
J gene: TRBJ1-2
D gene: .
V gene: TRBV7-6
CDR3 protein: CASSPRQTYYGYTF
CDR3 DNA: TGTGCCAGCAGCCCTCGACAGACTTACTATGGCTACACCTTC

clone size: .
J gene: TRBJ2-7
D gene: .
V gene: TRBV10-3
CDR3 protein: CAIATYEQYF
CDR3 DNA: TGTGCCATCGCGACCTACGAGCAGTACTTC

clone size: .
J gene: TRBJ2-3
D gene: TRBD2
V gene: TRBV5-6
CDR3 protein: CASSLPPLLAGGQAQYF
CDR3 DNA: TGTGCCAGCAGCCTCCCCCCTCTACTAGCGGGGGGGCAAGCGCAGTATTTT

clone size: .
J gene: TRBJ2-1
D gene: TRBD2
V gene: TRBV19
CDR3 protein: CASSPGGENEQFF
CDR3 DNA: TGTGCCAGTTCCCCGGGGGGGGAGAATGAGCAGTTCTTC

clone size: .
J gene: TRBJ2-7
D gene: .
V gene: TRBV4-1
CDR3 protein: CASSQVRSEYEQYF
CDR3 DNA: TGCGCCAGCAGCCAAGTTCGGAGTGAGTACGAGCAGTACTTC

clone size: .
J gene: TRBJ1-2
D gene: .
V gene: TRBV24-1
CDR3 protein: CATSDSDRYGYTF
CDR3 DNA: TGTGCCACCAGTGATTCGGACAGATATGGCTACACCTTC

clone size: once
J gene: TRBJ2-1
D gene: .
V gene: TRBV15
CDR3 protein: CATSRDVYGLVEQFF
CDR3 DNA: TGTGCCACCAGCAGAGATGTATATGGCCTGGTCGAGCAGTTCTTC